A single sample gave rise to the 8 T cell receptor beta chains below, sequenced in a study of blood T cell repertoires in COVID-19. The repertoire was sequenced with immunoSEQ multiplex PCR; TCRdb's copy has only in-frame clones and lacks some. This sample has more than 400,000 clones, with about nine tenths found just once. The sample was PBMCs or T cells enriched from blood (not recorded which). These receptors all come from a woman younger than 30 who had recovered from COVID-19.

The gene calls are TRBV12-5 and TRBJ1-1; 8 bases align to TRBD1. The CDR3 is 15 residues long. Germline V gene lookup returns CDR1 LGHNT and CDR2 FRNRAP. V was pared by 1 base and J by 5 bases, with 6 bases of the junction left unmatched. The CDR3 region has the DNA TGTGCTAGTGGTTTGGGGCAGGGGGCGCGTACTGAAGCTTTCTTT. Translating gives CASGLGQGARTEAFF. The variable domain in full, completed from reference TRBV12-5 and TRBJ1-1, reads DARVTQTPRHKVTEMGQEVTMRCQPILGHNTVFWYRQTMMQGLELLAYFRNRAPLDDSGMPKDRFSAEMPDATLATLKIQPSEPRDSAVYFCASGLGQGARTEAFFGQGTRLTVV.

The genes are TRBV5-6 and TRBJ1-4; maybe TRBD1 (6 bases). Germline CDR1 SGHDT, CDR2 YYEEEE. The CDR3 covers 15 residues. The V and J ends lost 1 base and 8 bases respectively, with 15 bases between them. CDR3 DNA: TGTGCCAGCAGCTTGAGGGCAGGGGTTAAGGAAAAACTGTTTTTT. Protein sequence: CASSLRAGVKEKLFF.

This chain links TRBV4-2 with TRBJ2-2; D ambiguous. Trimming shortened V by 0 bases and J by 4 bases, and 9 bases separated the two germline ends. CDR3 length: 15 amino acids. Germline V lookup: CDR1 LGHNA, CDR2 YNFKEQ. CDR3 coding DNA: TGTGCCAGCAGCCAAGAGCGGTCGGGCACCGGGGAGCTGTTTTTT. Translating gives CASSQERSGTGELFF.

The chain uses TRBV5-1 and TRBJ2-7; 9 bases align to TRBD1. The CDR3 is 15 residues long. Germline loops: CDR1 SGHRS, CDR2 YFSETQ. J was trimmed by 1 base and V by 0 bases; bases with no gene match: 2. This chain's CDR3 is CASSLVGTGSYEQYF. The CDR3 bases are TGCGCCAGCAGCTTGGTAGGGACAGGGTCCTACGAGCAGTACTTC. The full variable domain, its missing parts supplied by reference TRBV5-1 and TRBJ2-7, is KAGVTQTPRYLIKTRGQQVTLSCSPISGHRSVSWYQQTPGQGLQFLFEYFSETQRNKGNFPGRFSGRQFSNSRSEMNVSTLELGDSALYLCASSLVGTGSYEQYFGPGTRLTVT.

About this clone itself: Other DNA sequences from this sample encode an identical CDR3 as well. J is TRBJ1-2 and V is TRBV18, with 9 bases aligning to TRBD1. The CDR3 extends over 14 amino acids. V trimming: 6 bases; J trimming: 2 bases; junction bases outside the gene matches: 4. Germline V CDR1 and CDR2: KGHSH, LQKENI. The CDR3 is CASSPDRGNYGYTF. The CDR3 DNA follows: TGTGCCAGCTCGCCCGACAGGGGGAACTATGGCTACACCTTC.

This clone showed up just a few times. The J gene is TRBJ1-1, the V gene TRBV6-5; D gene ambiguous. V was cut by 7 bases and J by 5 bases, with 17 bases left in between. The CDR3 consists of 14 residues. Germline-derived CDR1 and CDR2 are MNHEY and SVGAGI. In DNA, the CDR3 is TGTGCCAGCAATCTCCTGGGAGGGAGGACTGAAGCTTTCTTT. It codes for CASNLLGGRTEAFF.

CDR3 DNA sequence: TGCGCCAGCAGGACTAGCGGGGGATACACAGATACGCAGTATTTT. As protein: CASRTSGGYTDTQYF. This chain connects TRBV5-1 to TRBJ2-3, with TRBD2 identical over 12 bases. The CDR3 covers 15 residues. J was trimmed by 2 bases and V by 5 bases; bases with no gene match: 3. Germline V gene data show CDR1 as SGHRS and CDR2 as YFSETQ. The full variable domain, completed using reference TRBV5-1 and TRBJ2-3, is KAGVTQTPRYLIKTRGQQVTLSCSPISGHRSVSWYQQTPGQGLQFLFEYFSETQRNKGNFPGRFSGRQFSNSRSEMNVSTLELGDSALYLCASRTSGGYTDTQYFGPGTRLTVL.

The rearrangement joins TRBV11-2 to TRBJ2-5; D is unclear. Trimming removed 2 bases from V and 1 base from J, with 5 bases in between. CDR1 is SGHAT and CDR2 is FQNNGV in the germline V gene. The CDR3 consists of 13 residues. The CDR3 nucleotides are TGTGCCAGCAGCTTAATGGCCCAAGAGACCCAGTACTTC. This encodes CASSLMAQETQYF.